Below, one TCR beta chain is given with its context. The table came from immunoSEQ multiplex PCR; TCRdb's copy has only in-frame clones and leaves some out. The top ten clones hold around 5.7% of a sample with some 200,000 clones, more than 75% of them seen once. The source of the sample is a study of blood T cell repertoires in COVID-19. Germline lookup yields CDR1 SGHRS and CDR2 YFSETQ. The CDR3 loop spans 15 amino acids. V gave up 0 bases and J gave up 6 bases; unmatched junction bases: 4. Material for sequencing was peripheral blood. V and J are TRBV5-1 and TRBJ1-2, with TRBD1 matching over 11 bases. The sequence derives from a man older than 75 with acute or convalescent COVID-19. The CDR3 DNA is TGCGCCAGCAGCTTGGAGGACAGGGGGCGCGATGGCTACACCTTC. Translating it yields CASSLEDRGRDGYTF.